The clone carrying this TCR beta chain was seen a handful of times. With 3 bases removed from V and 2 bases from J, the gap between germline ends came to 7 bases. Germline CDR1 reads WNHNN; CDR2 reads SYGVQD (reference sequence). The CDR3 runs 14 residues. The study recruited people aged about 18 to 95 years across around 23 US areas. The data are from a study of blood T cell repertoires in COVID-19. Overall study: The samples span acute and convalescent COVID-19 from the United States, Italy and Spain. Sample material is recorded as cDNA or gDNA derived from T cells, B-cell-depleted T cells, or PBMCs.

Per the study methods: Estimates of nucleated cell counts were drawn from the amplification of reference gene primers. The method was immunoSEQ multiplex PCR; TCRdb's version includes in-frame clones alone and lacks a portion of them. V and J calls plus clone size are reproduced from that table; the DNA served to infer D and trimming. The table shows 400,000 or so clones, with more than 70% occurring only once. The sequence was collected from a man between 40 and 49 years old in a cohort exposed to, infected with or recovered from COVID-19 (not recorded which). Sequencing input: PBMCs or T cells enriched from blood (not recorded which). The J gene is TRBJ2-2, the V gene TRBV10-1; D not resolved. Written as DNA, the CDR3 is TGCGCCAGCAGTGATGGGCATAACACCGGGGAGCTGTTTTTT. Its protein product is CASSDGHNTGELFF.